A single sample is the source of the 11 T cell receptor beta chains below, sequenced in a study of blood T cell repertoires in COVID-19. TCRdb's table, derived via immunoSEQ multiplex PCR, lists solely in-frame clones and lacks some. The profile covers about 81,000 clones, with approximately 89% appearing a single time and around 5.2% taken by the ten largest. The sequenced sample was peripheral blood. These receptors all stem from an elderly woman with active COVID-19.

This clone was seen a handful of times. The rearrangement links TRBV24-1 to TRBJ2-1, with a tentative D call TRBD2 (6 bases). CDR1 is KGHDR and CDR2 is SFDVKD in the germline V gene. V lost 4 bases to trimming and J lost 0 bases, with 15 bases between them. This CDR3 is 17 amino acids long. This CDR3 is CATSDHRGGSSYNEQFF. The CDR3 DNA reads TGTGCCACCAGTGACCACCGTGGGGGGAGCTCCTACAATGAGCAGTTCTTC.

This chain links TRBV28 with TRBJ2-1; D unresolved. The CDR3 sequence is 14 residues long. The germline CDR1 and CDR2 sequences are MDHEN and SYDVKM. Trimming shortened V by 5 bases and J by 9 bases, and 17 bases separated the two germline ends. The CDR3 here is CASSPSTSGGEQFF. CDR3 nucleotide sequence: TGTGCCAGCAGTCCAAGTACATCGGGTGGTGAGCAGTTCTTC.

The CDR3 reads CASTPSGASGRANNEQFF. The DNA of the CDR3 is TGTGCCAGCACTCCCTCCGGGGCGAGCGGGAGGGCCAACAATGAGCAGTTCTTC. The chain employs TRBV28 and TRBJ2-1; the match to TRBD2 covers 10 bases. The junction had 17 bases not matched to a gene; V was cut back by 7 bases and J by 5 bases. This CDR3 region has 18 residues. Germline V CDR1 and CDR2: MDHEN, SYDVKM.

As DNA, the CDR3 is TGTGCCAGCAGTCCACAAAGACTAACGTTCAGAGAGCAGTACTTC. This translates into CASSPQRLTFREQYF. The chain is built from TRBV27 and TRBJ2-7, with D tentatively TRBD2 (5 bases). Germline assignment: CDR1 MNHEY and CDR2 SMNVEV (reference sequence). The CDR3 is 15 amino acids. The V gene lost 5 bases and the J gene lost 7 bases, with 21 bases spanning the gap.

The chain couples TRBV24-1 to TRBJ2-3, with a tentative D call TRBD2 (6 bases). CDR1 is KGHDR, CDR2 SFDVKD, per germline. This CDR3 is built from 18 residues. V lost 2 bases and J lost 0, with 17 bases in between. The CDR3 spells CATSDSFSGSTSTDTQYF. In DNA form, the CDR3 reads TGTGCCACCAGTGATTCATTTAGCGGAAGCACTAGCACAGATACGCAGTATTTT.

This clone was recorded only once. V usage is TRBV6-2 or TRBV6-3 and J usage is TRBJ2-7; 7 bases match TRBD2. From germline, CDR1 is MNHEY and CDR2 SVGEGT. This CDR3 is 16 amino acids long. With V trimmed by 0 bases and J by 3 bases, 8 bases remained unmatched. CDR3 amino acids: CASSYSTREMSYEQYF. The CDR3 region has the DNA TGTGCCAGCAGTTACTCTACGCGGGAGATGAGCTACGAGCAGTACTTC.

This chain uses TRBV5-5 with TRBJ2-2, with 8 bases lining up with TRBD1. With 0 bases clipped from V and 2 bases from J, the junction kept 3 bases outside the gene matches. Germline V CDR1 and CDR2: SGHKS, YYEKEE (reference sequence). CDR3 length: 16 residues. The CDR3 DNA reads TGTGCCAGCAGCTTGGACGGACAGGGTAACACCGGGGAGCTGTTTTTT. Translating it yields CASSLDGQGNTGELFF.

The chain has TRBV30 and TRBJ1-2; D gene uncertain. V was pared by 0 bases and J by 2 bases, with 7 bases between. The CDR3 sequence is 13 residues long. Germline V gives CDR1 GTSNPN, CDR2 SVGIG (reference sequence). The CDR3 is CAWSVQANYGYTF. DNA for the CDR3: TGTGCCTGGAGTGTTCAGGCGAACTATGGCTACACCTTC.

The J gene is TRBJ1-2, the V gene TRBV18; 8 nucleotides agree with TRBD1. The CDR3 extends over 16 amino acids. V lost 2 bases, J lost 3 bases, and 8 bases stayed unmatched. The germline gives CDR1 KGHSH, CDR2 LQKENI. As DNA, the CDR3 is TGTGCCAGCTCACCAGGGATCGCGACAGGGGACTATGGCTACACCTTC. Translation: CASSPGIATGDYGYTF.

The genes are TRBV5-4 and TRBJ2-7, with 13 bases lining up with TRBD2. The CDR3 has 16 amino acids. Per the germline V gene, CDR1 is SGHNT and CDR2 is YYREEE (reference sequence). V shed 4 bases and J 2 bases; nucleotides not matched to a gene: 6. The CDR3 nucleotides read TGTGCCAGCAGCAGGACTAGCGGGAGCCAGACCTACGAGCAGTACTTC. This sequence encodes CASSRTSGSQTYEQYF.

V usage is TRBV24-1 and J usage is TRBJ2-2; TRBD1 matches at 7 bases. Germline CDR1 reads KGHDR; CDR2 reads SFDVKD. The CDR3 is 15 residues long. J was trimmed by 4 bases and V by 7 bases; bases with no gene match: 8. CDR3 protein: CATSKTGALTGELFF. CDR3 nucleotides: TGTGCCACCAGCAAAACAGGGGCTCTCACCGGGGAGCTGTTTTTT.